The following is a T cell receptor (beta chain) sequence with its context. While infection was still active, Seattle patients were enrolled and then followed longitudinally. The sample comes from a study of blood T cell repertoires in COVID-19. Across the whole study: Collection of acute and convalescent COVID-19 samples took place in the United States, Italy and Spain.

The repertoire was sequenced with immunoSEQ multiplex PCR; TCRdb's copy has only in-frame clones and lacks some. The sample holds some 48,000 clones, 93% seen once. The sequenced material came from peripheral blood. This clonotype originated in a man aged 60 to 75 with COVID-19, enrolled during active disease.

The chain's CDR3 is CATSDLSGRATALFF. CDR3 coding DNA: TGTGCCACCAGTGATTTGAGCGGGAGGGCCACAGCGCTGTTCTTC. J is TRBJ2-1 and V is TRBV24-1; 10 bases are shared with TRBD2. Looked up from germline, CDR1 is KGHDR and CDR2 is SFDVKD. CDR3 size: 15 residues. The ends lost 0 bases at V and 15 bases at J; junction bases unmatched: 10.